One and the same sample provided the 18 T cell receptor beta chains below, sequenced in a study of CD8 T cells in ankylosing spondylitis. General study points: A TCR beta motif of about eight highly homologous variants appeared characteristic of ankylosing spondylitis blood.

No cognate antigen is known for these TCRs. TCRdb itself ran the 5' RACE reads through MiXCR, one entry per CDR3 protein. Of more than 300,000 distinct CDR3 sequences in the sample, 8% were seen once. Source material: blood, either unsorted or a sorted T cell fraction (not recorded which). Receptors were obtained from a male donor with ankylosing spondylitis.

Ten or more counts support this clonotype. CDR3 coding DNA: TGCGCCAGCAGCTTGGGGGCTAGCGGGAGAACAGATACGCAGTATTTT. Its protein product is CASSLGASGRTDTQYF. V and J are TRBV5-1 and TRBJ2-3; 10 nucleotides agree with TRBD2. With 0 bases clipped from V and 3 bases from J, the junction kept 4 bases outside the gene matches. The CDR3 has 16 amino acids. Germline CDR1 SGHRS, CDR2 YFSETQ.

This clonotype was detected many times. V usage is TRBV6-2 or TRBV6-3 and J usage is TRBJ1-5, with a weak D call TRBD1 (5 bases). The germline V gene has CDR1 MNHEY and CDR2 SVGEGT. The CDR3 contains 14 residues. V was trimmed by 2 bases and J by 6 bases, leaving 11 bases between them. The DNA for the CDR3 is TGTGCCAGCAGTTACGGGGCAGGGAGTCAGCCCCAGCATTTT. This gives the protein CASSYGAGSQPQHF.

V gene TRBV27 combines with J gene TRBJ1-5; 7 bases fit TRBD1. This CDR3 spans 14 amino acids. The ends lost 5 bases at V and 7 bases at J; junction bases unmatched: 8. The germline V gene has CDR1 MNHEY and CDR2 SMNVEV (reference sequence). The CDR3 loop is CASSVQGFGQPQHF. The CDR3 bases are TGTGCCAGCAGTGTACAGGGGTTTGGGCAGCCCCAGCATTTT.

V gene TRBV20-1 combines with J gene TRBJ1-6; 7 nucleotides line up with TRBD1. This CDR3 spans 13 amino acids. Trimming cost V 6 bases and J 8 bases; bases outside gene matches: 7. Per the germline V gene, CDR1 is DFQATT and CDR2 is SNEGSKA (reference sequence). The CDR3 nucleotides read TGCAGTGCACCCGGGAGGGGGCATTCACCCCTCCACTTT. It translates to CSAPGRGHSPLHF.

J is TRBJ2-7 and V is TRBV2; tentative D call: TRBD1 (6 bases). The germline V gene encodes CDR1 SNHLY and CDR2 FYNNEI. Trimming removed 5 bases at V and 3 bases at J, with 14 bases between. This CDR3 has 14 amino acids. The CDR3 DNA sequence: TGTGCCAGCAGTCCACAGGGAAGGGACTACGAGCAGTACTTC. It specifies CASSPQGRDYEQYF.

The J gene is TRBJ2-1, the V gene TRBV19, with 7 bases identical to TRBD2. The V gene's germline CDR1 is LNHDA and CDR2 SQIVND (reference sequence). V gave up 8 bases and J gave up 2 bases; unmatched junction bases: 0. The CDR3 is 12 amino acids. This CDR3 is CASGRAYNEQFF. Here the CDR3 DNA reads TGTGCCAGTGGGAGGGCCTACAATGAGCAGTTCTTC.

This clonotype was counted at least ten times. The chain is built from TRBV2 and TRBJ1-6, with D perhaps matching TRBD1 (5 bases). Trimming cost V 7 bases and J 8 bases, with 12 bases left between them. Germline-derived CDR1 and CDR2 are SNHLY and FYNNEI. There are 13 residues in the CDR3. This chain's CDR3 is CASTREQDSPLHF. The DNA of the CDR3 is TGTGCCAGCACCAGGGAGCAGGATTCACCCCTCCACTTT.

The V and J genes are TRBV5-1 and TRBJ1-1, with D uncertain. Germline values: CDR1 SGHRS, CDR2 YFSETQ. This CDR3 is 14 amino acids long. Trimming took 0 bases from V and 0 from J, leaving 6 bases between them. This CDR3 reads CASSLAQMNTEAFF. CDR3 DNA sequence: TGCGCCAGCAGCTTGGCCCAGATGAACACTGAAGCTTTCTTT.

This clonotype was found a few times. V is TRBV4-3 and J is TRBJ2-3, with 10 bases matching TRBD2. Unmatched junction bases numbered 1, after V lost 1 base and J lost 3 bases. The CDR3 has 15 residues. Germline V lookup: CDR1 LGHNA, CDR2 YSLEER. CDR3: CASSQVLAGTDTQYF. The DNA for the CDR3 is TGCGCCAGCAGCCAAGTACTAGCGGGAACAGATACGCAGTATTTT.

This chain connects TRBV12-3 or TRBV12-4 to TRBJ1-5; D might be TRBD1 (6 bases). There are 18 residues in the CDR3. V lost 5 bases and J lost 0, with 20 bases in between. The CDR3 protein is CASSPLDRLLHSNQPQHF. The CDR3 DNA follows: TGTGCCAGCAGTCCACTAGACAGGCTCCTACATAGCAATCAGCCCCAGCATTTT.

This clonotype was observed a handful of times. This sequence joins TRBV5-4 and TRBJ2-3; 11 nucleotides match TRBD2. The trim removed 4 bases at V and 3 bases at J, leaving 7 bases unmatched. The CDR3 is 16 amino acids. The germline gives CDR1 SGHNT, CDR2 YYREEE (reference sequence). The DNA for the CDR3 is TGTGCCAGCAGCAAATTAGCGGGAGGGGTGACAGATACGCAGTATTTT. Translating it yields CASSKLAGGVTDTQYF.

This clonotype was seen a few times. As DNA, the CDR3 is TGTGCCAGCAGCCAAGATCGAGGGCTAGCGGGCACAGATACGCAGTATTTT. Amino acid sequence: CASSQDRGLAGTDTQYF. The chain couples TRBV4-2 to TRBJ2-3; 7 bases align to TRBD2. The germline CDR1 and CDR2 sequences are LGHNA and YNFKEQ. This CDR3 is built from 17 residues. Losses at the gene ends were 0 bases for V and 1 base for J; bases not matched to a gene: 7.

The chain recombines TRBV16 with TRBJ2-5; D not resolved. This CDR3 has 14 amino acids. V lost 0 bases, J lost 5 bases, and 10 bases lay in between. CDR1 and CDR2 from the germline V gene are KGHSY and FQNENV. The CDR3 sequence is CASSQSEPPETQYF. CDR3 bases: TGTGCCAGCAGCCAATCGGAACCCCCGGAGACCCAGTACTTC.

This clonotype was seen many times. The rearrangement links TRBV5-1 to TRBJ1-2; no reliable D call. Trimming removed 4 bases at V and 0 bases at J, with 10 bases between. CDR1 is SGHRS and CDR2 is YFSETQ in the germline V gene. This CDR3 is built from 14 residues. The CDR3, as DNA: TGCGCCAGCAGCGCCTCCCCAGCTAACTATGGCTACACCTTC. It specifies CASSASPANYGYTF.

The rearrangement uses TRBV20-1 and TRBJ1-6; 9 bases map to TRBD1. Per the germline V gene, CDR1 is DFQATT and CDR2 is SNEGSKA (reference sequence). Losses at the gene ends were 1 base for V and 10 bases for J; bases not matched to a gene: 11. CDR3 size: 16 residues. The DNA of the CDR3 is TGCAGTGCTAGAGGGAACCCGGGACAGGGAAAATCACCCCTCCACTTT. This sequence encodes CSARGNPGQGKSPLHF.

This clonotype turned up a few times. Here the CDR3 reads CASSSRTGRGYGYTF. The CDR3 DNA reads as TGTGCCAGCAGCTCGCGGACAGGGCGAGGCTATGGCTACACCTTC. The rearrangement links TRBV5-5 to TRBJ1-2; 8 nucleotides line up with TRBD1. CDR1 is SGHKS, CDR2 YYEKEE, per germline (reference sequence). This CDR3 has 15 residues. Trimming took 3 bases from V and 4 from J; bases not matched to a gene: 8. The full variable domain, its missing parts supplied by reference TRBV5-5 and TRBJ1-2, is DAGVTQSPTHLIKTRGQQVTLRCSPISGHKSVSWYQQVLGQGPQFIFQYYEKEERGRGNFPDRFSARQFPNYSSELNVNALLLGDSALYLCASSSRTGRGYGYTFGSGTRLTVV.

This clonotype occurred many times. CDR3 region: CASSLRDRGLSFF. CDR3 nucleotides: TGCGCCAGCAGCCTCAGGGACAGGGGTCTCTCTTTCTTT. This sequence joins TRBV5-1 and TRBJ1-1; TRBD1 matches 10 bases. V trimming: 4 bases; J trimming: 12 bases; junction bases outside the gene matches: 9. The CDR3 is 13 amino acids. Germline V gene data show CDR1 as SGHRS and CDR2 as YFSETQ.

The chain recombines TRBV5-5 with TRBJ2-3; D remains unclear. The V end lost 0 bases, the J end lost 0 bases, and 11 bases lay between the germline ends. This CDR3 has 16 amino acids. Germline CDR1 and CDR2: SGHKS and YYEKEE (reference sequence). CDR3 amino acids: CASSLAPSPSTDTQYF. CDR3 in DNA: TGTGCCAGCAGCTTGGCACCGTCACCAAGCACAGATACGCAGTATTTT.